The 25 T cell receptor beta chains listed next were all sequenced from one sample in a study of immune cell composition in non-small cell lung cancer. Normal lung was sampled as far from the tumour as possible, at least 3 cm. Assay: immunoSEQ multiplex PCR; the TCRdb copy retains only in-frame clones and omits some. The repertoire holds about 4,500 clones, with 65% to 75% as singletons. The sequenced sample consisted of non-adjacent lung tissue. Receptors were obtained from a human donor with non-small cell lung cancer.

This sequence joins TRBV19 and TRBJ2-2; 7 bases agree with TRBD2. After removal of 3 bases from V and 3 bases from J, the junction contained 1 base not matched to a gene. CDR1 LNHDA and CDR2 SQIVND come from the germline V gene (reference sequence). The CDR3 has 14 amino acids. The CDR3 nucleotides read TGTGCCAGTAGTATTGGGAGGGACACCGGGGAGCTGTTTTTT. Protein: CASSIGRDTGELFF.

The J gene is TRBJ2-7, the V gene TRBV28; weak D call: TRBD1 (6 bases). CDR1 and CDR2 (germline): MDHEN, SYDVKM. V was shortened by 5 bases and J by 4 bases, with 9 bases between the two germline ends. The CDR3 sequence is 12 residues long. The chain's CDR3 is CASSQQGYEQYF. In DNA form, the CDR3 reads TGTGCCAGCAGTCAACAGGGATACGAGCAGTACTTC.

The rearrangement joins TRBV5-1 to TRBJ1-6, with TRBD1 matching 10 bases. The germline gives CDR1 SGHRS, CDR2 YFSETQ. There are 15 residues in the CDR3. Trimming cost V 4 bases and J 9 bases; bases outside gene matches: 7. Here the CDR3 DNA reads TGCGCCAGCAGCGAGATCGGGACAGGGGCTTCACCCCTCCACTTT. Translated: CASSEIGTGASPLHF.

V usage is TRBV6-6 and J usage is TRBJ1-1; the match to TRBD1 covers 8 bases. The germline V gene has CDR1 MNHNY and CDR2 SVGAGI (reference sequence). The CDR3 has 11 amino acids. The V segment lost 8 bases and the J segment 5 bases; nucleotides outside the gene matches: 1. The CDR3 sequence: CASGQGTEAFF. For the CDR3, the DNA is TGTGCCAGCGGACAGGGAACTGAAGCTTTCTTT.

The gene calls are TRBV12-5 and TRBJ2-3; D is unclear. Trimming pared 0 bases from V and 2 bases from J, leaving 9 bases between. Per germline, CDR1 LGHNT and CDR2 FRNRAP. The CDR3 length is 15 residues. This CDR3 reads CASGLVGAPTDTQYF. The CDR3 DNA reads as TGTGCTAGTGGTTTGGTTGGCGCCCCCACAGATACGCAGTATTTT.

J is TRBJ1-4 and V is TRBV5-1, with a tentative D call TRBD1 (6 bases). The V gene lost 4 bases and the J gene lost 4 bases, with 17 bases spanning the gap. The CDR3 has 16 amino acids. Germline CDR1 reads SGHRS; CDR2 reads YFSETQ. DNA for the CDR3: TGCGCCAGCAGCCTGGCCGGACAGAGAAATAATGAAAAACTGTTTTTT. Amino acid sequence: CASSLAGQRNNEKLFF.

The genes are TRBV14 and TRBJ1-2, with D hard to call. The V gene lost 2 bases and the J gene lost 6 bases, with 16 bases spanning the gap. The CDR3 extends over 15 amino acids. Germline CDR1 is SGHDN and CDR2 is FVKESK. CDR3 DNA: TGTGCCAGCAGCCAATGGTCACAACGCACCCATGGCTACACCTTC. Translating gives CASSQWSQRTHGYTF.

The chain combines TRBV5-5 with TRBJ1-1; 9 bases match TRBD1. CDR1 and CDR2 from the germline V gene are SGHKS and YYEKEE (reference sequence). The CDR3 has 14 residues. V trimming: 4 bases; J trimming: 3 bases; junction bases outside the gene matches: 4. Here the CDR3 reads CASSLGTGHTEAFF. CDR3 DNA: TGTGCCAGCAGCCTTGGGACAGGGCACACTGAAGCTTTCTTT.

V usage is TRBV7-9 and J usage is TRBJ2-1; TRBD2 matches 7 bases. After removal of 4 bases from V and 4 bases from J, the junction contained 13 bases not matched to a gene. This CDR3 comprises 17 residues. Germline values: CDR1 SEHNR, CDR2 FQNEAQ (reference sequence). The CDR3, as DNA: TGTGCCAGCAGCTCCATTACAGCCGGGACTACATACAATGAGCAGTTCTTC. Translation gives CASSSITAGTTYNEQFF.

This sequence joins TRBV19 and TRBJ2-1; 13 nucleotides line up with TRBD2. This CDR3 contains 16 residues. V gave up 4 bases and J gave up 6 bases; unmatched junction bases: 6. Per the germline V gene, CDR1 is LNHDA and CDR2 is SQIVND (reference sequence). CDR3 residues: CASSKELAGGRNEQFF. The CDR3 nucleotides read TGTGCCAGTAGTAAAGAACTAGCGGGGGGGCGCAATGAGCAGTTCTTC.

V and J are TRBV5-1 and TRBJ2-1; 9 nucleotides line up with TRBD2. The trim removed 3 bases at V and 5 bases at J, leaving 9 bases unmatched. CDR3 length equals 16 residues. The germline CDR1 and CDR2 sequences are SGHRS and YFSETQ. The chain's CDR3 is CASSSRLAELNNEQFF. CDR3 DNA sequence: TGCGCCAGCAGCTCCCGACTAGCGGAACTAAACAATGAGCAGTTCTTC.

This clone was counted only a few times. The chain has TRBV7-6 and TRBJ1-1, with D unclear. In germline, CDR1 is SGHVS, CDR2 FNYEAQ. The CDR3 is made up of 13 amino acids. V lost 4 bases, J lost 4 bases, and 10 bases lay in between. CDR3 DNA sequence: TGTGCCAGCAGCTCCCAACCGGGCACTGAAGCTTTCTTT. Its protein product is CASSSQPGTEAFF.

CDR3 nucleotide sequence: TGTGCCAGCAGCTTAGGTGCGGGGTTTTATAATTCACCCCTCCACTTT. Translation: CASSLGAGFYNSPLHF. The gene calls are TRBV7-9 and TRBJ1-6; D remains ambiguous. The CDR3 spans 16 residues. Germline-derived CDR1 and CDR2 are SEHNR and FQNEAQ (reference sequence). Trimming removed 1 base at V and 4 bases at J, with 11 bases between.

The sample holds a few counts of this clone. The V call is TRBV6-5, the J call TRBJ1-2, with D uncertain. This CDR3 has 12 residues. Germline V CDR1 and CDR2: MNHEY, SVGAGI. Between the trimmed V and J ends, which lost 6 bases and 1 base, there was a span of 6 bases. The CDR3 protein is CASRKVNYGYTF. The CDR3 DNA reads TGTGCCAGCAGGAAGGTTAACTATGGCTACACCTTC.

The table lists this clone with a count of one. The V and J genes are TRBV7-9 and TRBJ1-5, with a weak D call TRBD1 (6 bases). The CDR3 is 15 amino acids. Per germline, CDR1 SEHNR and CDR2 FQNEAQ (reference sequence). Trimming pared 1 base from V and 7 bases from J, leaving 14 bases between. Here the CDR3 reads CASSLVGGYDQPQHF. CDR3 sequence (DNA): TGTGCCAGCAGCTTAGTAGGGGGGTACGACCAGCCCCAGCATTTT.

CDR3 sequence: CASSYQGGTNYGYTF. DNA of the CDR3: TGTGCCAGCAGCTACCAAGGGGGCACCAACTATGGCTACACCTTC. V gene TRBV6-5 combines with J gene TRBJ1-2; 7 nucleotides align to TRBD1. The CDR3 runs to 15 residues. With 6 bases clipped from V and 2 bases from J, the junction kept 9 bases outside the gene matches. Germline CDR1 is MNHEY and CDR2 is SVGAGI.

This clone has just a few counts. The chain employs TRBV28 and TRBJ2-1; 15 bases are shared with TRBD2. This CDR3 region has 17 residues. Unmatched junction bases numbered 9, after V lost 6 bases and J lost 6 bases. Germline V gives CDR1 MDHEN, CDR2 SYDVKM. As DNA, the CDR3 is TGTGCCAGCAGACAGCCGGGACTAGCGGGGGGCCCCAATGAGCAGTTCTTC. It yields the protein CASRQPGLAGGPNEQFF.

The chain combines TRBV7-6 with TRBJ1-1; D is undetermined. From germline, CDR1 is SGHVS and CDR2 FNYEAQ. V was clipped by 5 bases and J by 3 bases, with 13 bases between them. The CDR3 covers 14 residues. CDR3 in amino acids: CASSQRAGDTEAFF. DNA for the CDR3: TGTGCCAGCAGCCAAAGGGCCGGAGACACTGAAGCTTTCTTT.

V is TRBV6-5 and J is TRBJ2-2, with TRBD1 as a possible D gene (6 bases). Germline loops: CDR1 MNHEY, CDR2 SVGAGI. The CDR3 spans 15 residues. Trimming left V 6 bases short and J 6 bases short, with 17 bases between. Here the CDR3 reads CASRKRIQGAGELFF. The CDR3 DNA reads TGTGCCAGCAGAAAGCGTATACAGGGCGCCGGGGAGCTGTTTTTT.

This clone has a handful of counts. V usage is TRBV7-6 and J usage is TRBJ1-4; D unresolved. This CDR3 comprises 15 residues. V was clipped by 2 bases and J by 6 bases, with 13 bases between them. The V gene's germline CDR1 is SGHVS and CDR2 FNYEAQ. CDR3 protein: CASSLSPSGYEKLFF. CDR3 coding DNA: TGTGCCAGCAGCTTATCGCCTAGCGGGTATGAAAAACTGTTTTTT.

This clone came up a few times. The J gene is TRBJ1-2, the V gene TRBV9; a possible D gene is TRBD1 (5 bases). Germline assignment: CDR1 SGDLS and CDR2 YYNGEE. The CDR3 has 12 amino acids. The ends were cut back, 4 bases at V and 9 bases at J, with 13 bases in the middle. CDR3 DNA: TGTGCCAGCAGCCCGTATCCGGGGCGCTACACCTTC. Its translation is CASSPYPGRYTF.

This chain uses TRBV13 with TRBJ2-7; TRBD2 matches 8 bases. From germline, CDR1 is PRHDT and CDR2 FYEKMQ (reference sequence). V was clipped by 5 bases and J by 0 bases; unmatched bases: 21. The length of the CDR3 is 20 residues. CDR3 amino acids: CASSQSRDAGAGVTSYEQYF. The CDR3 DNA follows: TGTGCCAGCAGCCAAAGTCGAGATGCGGGAGCGGGGGTTACCTCCTACGAGCAGTACTTC.

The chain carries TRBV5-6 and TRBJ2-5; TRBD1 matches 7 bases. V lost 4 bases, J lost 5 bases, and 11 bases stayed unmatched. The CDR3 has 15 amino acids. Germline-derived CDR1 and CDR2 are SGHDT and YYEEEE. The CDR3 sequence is CASSGGEGAWETQYF. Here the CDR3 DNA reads TGTGCCAGCAGCGGGGGCGAGGGGGCTTGGGAGACCCAGTACTTC.

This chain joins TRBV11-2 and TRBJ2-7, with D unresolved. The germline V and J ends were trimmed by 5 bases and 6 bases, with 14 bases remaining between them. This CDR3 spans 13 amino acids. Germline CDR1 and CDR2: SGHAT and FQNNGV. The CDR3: CASSLRHLGEQYF. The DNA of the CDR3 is TGTGCCAGCAGCCTTCGACACTTGGGCGAGCAGTACTTC.

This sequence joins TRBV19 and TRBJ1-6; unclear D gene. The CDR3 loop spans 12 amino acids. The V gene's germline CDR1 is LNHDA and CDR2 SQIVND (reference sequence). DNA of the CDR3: TGTGCTATGAAGGACGCGGCTGGGGCCCTCCACTTT. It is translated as CAMKDAAGALHF.